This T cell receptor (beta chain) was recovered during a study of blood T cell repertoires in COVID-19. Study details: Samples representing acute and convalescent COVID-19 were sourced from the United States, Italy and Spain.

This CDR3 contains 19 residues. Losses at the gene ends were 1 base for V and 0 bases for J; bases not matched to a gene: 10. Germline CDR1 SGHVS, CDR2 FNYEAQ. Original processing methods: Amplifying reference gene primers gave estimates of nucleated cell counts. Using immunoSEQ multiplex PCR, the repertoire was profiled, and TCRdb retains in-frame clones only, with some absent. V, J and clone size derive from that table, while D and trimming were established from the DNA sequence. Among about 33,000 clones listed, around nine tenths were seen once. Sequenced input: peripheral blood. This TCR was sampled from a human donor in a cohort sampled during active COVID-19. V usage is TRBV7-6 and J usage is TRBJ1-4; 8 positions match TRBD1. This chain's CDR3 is CASSLGGRGRVATNEKLFF. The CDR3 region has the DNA TGTGCCAGCAGCTTAGGTGGCAGGGGGCGGGTCGCAACTAATGAAAAACTGTTTTTT. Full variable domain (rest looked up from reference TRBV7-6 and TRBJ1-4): GAGVSQSPRYKVTKRGQDVALRCDPISGHVSLYWYRQALGQGPEFLTYFNYEAQQDKSGLPNDRFSAERPEGSISTLTIQRTEQRDSAMYRCASSLGGRGRVATNEKLFFGSGTQLSVL.